This T cell receptor (beta chain) stems from a study of CD8 T cells in Susac syndrome. After extraction with the RNeasy kit, roughly 0.45 to 1 ug of the RNA was reverse transcribed using random hexamers. Multiplex PCR with immunoSEQ amplified the TCR beta CDR3 across 54 Vbeta and 13 Jbeta. TCRdb re-analysed the immunoSEQ multiplex PCR reads in MiXCR, keeping a single row per CDR3 protein. The sample yields more than 150,000 distinct CDR3 sequences, more than 90% seen once. CDR1 and CDR2 from the germline V gene are KGHDR and SFDVKD. This CDR3 is 17 amino acids long. V lost 10 bases, J lost 1 base, and 24 bases lay in between.

This sequence originates from a human donor in good health. The specimen was CD4+ T cells from PBMCs. The genes are TRBV24-1 and TRBJ1-1, with D possibly being TRBD1 (6 bases). CDR3 in amino acids: CATSWAGALRSNTEAFF. CDR3 in DNA: TGTGCCACGAGTTGGGCAGGGGCGCTCAGATCGAACACTGAAGCTTTCTTT.